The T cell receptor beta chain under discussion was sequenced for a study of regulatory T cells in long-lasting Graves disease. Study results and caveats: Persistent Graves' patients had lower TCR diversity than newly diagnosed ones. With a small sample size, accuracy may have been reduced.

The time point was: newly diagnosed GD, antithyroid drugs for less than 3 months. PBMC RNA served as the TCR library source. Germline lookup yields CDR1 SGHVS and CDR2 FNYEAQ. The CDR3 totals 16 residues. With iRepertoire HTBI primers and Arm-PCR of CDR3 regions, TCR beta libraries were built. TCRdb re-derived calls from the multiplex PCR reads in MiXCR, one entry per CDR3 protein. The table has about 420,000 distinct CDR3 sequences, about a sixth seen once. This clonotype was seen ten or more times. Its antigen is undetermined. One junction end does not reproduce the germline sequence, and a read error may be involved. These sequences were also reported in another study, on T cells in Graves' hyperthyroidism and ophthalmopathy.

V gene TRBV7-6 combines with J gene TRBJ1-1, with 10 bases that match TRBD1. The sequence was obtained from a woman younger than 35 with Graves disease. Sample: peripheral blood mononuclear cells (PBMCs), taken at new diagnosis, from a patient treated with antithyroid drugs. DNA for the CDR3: TGTGCCAGCAGCACGACAGGGGGCCCTTTGAATACTGAAGCTTTCTTT. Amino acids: CASSTTGGPLNTEAFF.